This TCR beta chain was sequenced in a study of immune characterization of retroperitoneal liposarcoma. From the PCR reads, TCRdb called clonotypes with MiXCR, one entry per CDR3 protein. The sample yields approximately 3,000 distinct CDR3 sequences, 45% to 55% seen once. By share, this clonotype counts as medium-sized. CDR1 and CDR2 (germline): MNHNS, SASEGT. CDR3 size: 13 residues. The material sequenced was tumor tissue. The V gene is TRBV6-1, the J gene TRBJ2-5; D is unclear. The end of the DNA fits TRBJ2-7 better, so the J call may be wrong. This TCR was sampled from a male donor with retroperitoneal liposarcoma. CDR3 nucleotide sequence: TGTGCCAGCAGTCCCCACCTTTTATACGAGCAGTACTTC. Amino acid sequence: CASSPHLLYEQYF.